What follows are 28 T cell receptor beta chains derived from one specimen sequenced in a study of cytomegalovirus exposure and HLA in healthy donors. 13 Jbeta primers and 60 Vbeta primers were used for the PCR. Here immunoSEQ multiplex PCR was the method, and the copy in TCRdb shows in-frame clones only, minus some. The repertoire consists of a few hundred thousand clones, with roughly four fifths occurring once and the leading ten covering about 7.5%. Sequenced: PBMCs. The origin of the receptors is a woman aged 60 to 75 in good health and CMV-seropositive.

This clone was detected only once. The CDR3 DNA is TGTGCCAGCAGTAACCTATCCGAGCAGTACTTC. Translating it yields CASSNLSEQYF. The chain is built from TRBV28 and TRBJ2-7; no definite D call. From germline, CDR1 is MDHEN and CDR2 SYDVKM. CDR3 size: 11 residues. Trimming removed 5 bases from V and 6 bases from J, with 8 bases in between.

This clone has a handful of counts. CDR3 in DNA: TGTGCCAGCGCTACTAGCGCACAAGAGACCCAGTACTTC. This gives the protein CASATSAQETQYF. The chain combines TRBV27 with TRBJ2-5; 7 nucleotides agree with TRBD2. The CDR3 is made up of 13 amino acids. Germline values: CDR1 MNHEY, CDR2 SMNVEV (reference sequence). The junction had 5 bases not matched to a gene; V was cut back by 8 bases and J by 2 bases.

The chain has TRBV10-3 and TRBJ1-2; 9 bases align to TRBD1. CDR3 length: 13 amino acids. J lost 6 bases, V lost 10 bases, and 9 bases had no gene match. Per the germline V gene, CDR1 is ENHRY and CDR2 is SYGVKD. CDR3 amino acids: CATPERTGDGYTF. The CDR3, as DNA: TGTGCCACGCCAGAGCGGACAGGGGATGGCTACACCTTC.

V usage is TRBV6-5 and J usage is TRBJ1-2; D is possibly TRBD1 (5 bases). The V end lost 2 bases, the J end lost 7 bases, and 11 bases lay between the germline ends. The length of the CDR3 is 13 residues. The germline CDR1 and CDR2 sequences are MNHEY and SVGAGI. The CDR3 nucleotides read TGTGCCAGCAGTTACACCAGGGTGACTGGCTACACCTTC. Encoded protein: CASSYTRVTGYTF.

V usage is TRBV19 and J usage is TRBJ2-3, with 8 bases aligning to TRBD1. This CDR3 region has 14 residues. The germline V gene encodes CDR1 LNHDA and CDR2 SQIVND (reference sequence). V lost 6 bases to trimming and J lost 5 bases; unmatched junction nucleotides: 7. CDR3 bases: TGTGCCAGTAGCGACAGGGGATTGGTAGATACGCAGTATTTT. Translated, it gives CASSDRGLVDTQYF.

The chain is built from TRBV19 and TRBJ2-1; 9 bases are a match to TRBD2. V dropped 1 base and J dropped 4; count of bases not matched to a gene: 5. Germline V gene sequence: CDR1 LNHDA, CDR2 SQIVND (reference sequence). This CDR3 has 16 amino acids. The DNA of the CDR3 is TGTGCCAGTAGTATAGGTCGGCTAGCGGGGTACAATGAGCAGTTCTTC. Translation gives CASSIGRLAGYNEQFF.

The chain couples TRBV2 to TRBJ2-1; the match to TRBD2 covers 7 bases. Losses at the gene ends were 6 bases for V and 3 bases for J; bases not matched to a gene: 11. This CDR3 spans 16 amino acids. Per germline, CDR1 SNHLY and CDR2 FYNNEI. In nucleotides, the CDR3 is TGTGCCAGCAGCCTCGGGAGGAATCCTAGCTACAATGAGCAGTTCTTC. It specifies CASSLGRNPSYNEQFF.

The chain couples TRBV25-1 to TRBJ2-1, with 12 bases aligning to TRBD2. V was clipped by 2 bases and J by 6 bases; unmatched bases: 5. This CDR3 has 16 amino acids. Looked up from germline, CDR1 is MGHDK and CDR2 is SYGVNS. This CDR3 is CASSESALAGGNEQFF. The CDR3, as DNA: TGTGCCAGCAGTGAAAGTGCACTAGCGGGAGGCAATGAGCAGTTCTTC.

The CDR3 loop reads CASSPGYGQGNYGYTF. The CDR3 coding sequence is TGTGCCAGCAGCCCCGGTTACGGACAGGGTAACTATGGCTACACCTTC. V is TRBV7-3 and J is TRBJ1-2, with 8 bases matching TRBD1. Germline CDR1 and CDR2: SGHTA and FQGTGA. With V trimmed by 5 bases and J by 1 base, 9 bases remained unmatched. The CDR3 sequence is 16 residues long.

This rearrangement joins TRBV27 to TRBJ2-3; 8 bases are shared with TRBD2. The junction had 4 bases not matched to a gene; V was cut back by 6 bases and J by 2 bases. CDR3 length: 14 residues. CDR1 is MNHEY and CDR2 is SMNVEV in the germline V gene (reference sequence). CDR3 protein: CASRLAEDTDTQYF. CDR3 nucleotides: TGTGCCAGCAGACTAGCGGAAGACACAGATACGCAGTATTTT.

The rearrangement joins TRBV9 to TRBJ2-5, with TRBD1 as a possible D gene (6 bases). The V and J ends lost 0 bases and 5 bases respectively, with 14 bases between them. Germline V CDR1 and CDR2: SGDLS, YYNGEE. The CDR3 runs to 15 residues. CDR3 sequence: CASSVAWGTSETQYF. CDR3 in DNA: TGTGCCAGCAGCGTAGCTTGGGGGACAAGTGAGACCCAGTACTTC.

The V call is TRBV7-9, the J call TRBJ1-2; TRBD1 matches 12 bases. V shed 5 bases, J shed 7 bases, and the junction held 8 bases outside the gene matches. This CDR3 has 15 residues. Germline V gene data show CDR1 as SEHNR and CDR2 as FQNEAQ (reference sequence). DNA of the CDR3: TGTGCCAGCAGCCGCCCGGGACAGGGGGCGCGTGGCTACACCTTC. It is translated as CASSRPGQGARGYTF.

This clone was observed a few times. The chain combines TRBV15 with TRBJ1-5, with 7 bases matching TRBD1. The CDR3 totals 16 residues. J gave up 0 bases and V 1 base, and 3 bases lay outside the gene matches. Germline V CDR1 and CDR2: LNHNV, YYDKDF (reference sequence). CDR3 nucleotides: TGTGCCACCAGCAGAGGTAGGACAGGTAGCAATCAGCCCCAGCATTTT. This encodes CATSRGRTGSNQPQHF. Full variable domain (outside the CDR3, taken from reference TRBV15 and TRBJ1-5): DAMVIQNPRYQVTQFGKPVTLSCSQTLNHNVMYWYQQKSSQAPKLLFHYYDKDFNNEADTPDNFQSRRPNTSFCFLDIRSPGLGDTAMYLCATSRGRTGSNQPQHFGDGTRLSIL.

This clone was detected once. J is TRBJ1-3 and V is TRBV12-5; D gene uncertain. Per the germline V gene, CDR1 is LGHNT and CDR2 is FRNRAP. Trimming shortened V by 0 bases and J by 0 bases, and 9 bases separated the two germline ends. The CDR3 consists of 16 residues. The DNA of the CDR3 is TGTGCTAGTGGTTTGGTACTCGGAGACTCTGGAAACACCATATATTTT. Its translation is CASGLVLGDSGNTIYF.

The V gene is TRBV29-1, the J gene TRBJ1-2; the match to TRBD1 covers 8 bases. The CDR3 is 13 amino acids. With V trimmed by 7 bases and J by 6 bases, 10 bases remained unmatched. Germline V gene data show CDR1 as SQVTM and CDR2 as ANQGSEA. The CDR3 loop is CSDGQGSPDGYTF. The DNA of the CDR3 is TGCAGCGATGGACAGGGATCCCCCGATGGCTACACCTTC.

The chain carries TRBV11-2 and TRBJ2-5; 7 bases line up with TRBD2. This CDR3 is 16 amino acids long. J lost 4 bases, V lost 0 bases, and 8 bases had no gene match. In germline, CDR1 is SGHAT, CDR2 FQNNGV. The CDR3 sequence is CASSLDLGTTGETQYF. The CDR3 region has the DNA TGTGCCAGCAGCTTAGATCTTGGGACTACTGGAGAGACCCAGTACTTC. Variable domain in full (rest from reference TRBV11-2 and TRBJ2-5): EAGVAQSPRYKIIEKRQSVAFWCNPISGHATLYWYQQILGQGPKLLIQFQNNGVVDDSQLPKDRFSAERLKGVDSTLKIQPAKLEDSAVYLCASSLDLGTTGETQYFGPGTRLLVL.

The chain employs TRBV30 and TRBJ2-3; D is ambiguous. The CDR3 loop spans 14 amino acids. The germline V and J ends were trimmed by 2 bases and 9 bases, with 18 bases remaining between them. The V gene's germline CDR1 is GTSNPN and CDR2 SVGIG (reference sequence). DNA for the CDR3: TGTGCCTGGAGTCCTCCTCGACTTGGCACGACGCAGTATTTT. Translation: CAWSPPRLGTTQYF.

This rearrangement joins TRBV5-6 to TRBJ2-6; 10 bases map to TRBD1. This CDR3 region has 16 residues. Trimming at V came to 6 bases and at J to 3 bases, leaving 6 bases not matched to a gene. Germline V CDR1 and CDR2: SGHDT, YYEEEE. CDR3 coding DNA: TGTGCCAGCAACCGACAGGGGGCGGGTGGGGCCAACGTCCTGACTTTC. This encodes CASNRQGAGGANVLTF.

The CDR3 reads CASSPGTGTYNEQFF. The CDR3 region has the DNA TGTGCCAGCAGTCCCGGGACAGGGACCTACAATGAGCAGTTCTTC. J is TRBJ2-1 and V is TRBV28; 9 positions match TRBD1. Germline CDR1 and CDR2: MDHEN and SYDVKM. The CDR3 extends over 15 amino acids. Trimming cost V 5 bases and J 2 bases; bases outside gene matches: 4. Full variable domain (missing parts from reference TRBV28 and TRBJ2-1): DVKVTQSSRYLVKRTGEKVFLECVQDMDHENMFWYRQDPGLGLRLIYFSYDVKMKEKGDIPEGYSVSREKKERFSLILESASTNQTSMYLCASSPGTGTYNEQFFGPGTRLTVL.

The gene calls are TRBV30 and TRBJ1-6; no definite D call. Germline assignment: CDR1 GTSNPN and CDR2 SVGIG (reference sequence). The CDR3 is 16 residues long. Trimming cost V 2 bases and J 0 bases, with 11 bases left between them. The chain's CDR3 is CAWSNVRSSYNSPLHF. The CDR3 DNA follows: TGTGCCTGGAGTAATGTTAGGAGCTCCTATAATTCACCCCTCCACTTT.

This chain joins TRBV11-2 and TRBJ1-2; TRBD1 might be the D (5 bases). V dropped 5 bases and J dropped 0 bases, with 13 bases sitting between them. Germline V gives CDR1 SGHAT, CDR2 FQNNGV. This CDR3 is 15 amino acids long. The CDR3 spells CASSPLDRANYGYTF. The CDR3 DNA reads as TGTGCCAGCAGCCCCCTCGACAGAGCTAACTATGGCTACACCTTC.

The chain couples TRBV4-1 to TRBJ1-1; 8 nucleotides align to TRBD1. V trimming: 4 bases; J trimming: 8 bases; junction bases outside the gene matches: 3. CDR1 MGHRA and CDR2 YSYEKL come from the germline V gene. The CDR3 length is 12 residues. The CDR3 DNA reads TGCGCCAGCAGCCCAACAGGGGGGGAAGCTTTCTTT. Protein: CASSPTGGEAFF.

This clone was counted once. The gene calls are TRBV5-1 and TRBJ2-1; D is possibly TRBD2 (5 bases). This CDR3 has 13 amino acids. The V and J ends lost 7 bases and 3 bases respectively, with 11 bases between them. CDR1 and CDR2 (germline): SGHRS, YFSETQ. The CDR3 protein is CASGPRDYNEQFF. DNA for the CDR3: TGCGCCAGCGGTCCGAGGGACTACAATGAGCAGTTCTTC.

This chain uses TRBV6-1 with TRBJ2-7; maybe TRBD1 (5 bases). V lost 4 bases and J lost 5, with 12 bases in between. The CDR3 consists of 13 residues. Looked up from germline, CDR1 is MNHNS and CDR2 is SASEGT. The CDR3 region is CASSGIGRDEQYF. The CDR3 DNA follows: TGTGCCAGCAGTGGAATAGGCAGGGACGAGCAGTACTTC.

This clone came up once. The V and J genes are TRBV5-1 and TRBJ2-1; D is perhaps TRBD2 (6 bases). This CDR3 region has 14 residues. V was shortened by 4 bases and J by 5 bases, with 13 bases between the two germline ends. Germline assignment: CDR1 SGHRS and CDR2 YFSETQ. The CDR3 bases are TGCGCCAGCAGCCCGGGACTCTCTAACAATGAGCAGTTCTTC. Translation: CASSPGLSNNEQFF.

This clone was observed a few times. The CDR3: CASSSDFRGQGYTF. As DNA, the CDR3 is TGTGCCAGCAGTTCCGACTTCAGGGGGCAGGGCTACACCTTC. The chain has TRBV28 and TRBJ1-2, with TRBD1 matching 8 bases. Germline lookup yields CDR1 MDHEN and CDR2 SYDVKM. Unmatched junction bases numbered 9, after V lost 4 bases and J lost 8 bases. The CDR3 sequence is 14 residues long.

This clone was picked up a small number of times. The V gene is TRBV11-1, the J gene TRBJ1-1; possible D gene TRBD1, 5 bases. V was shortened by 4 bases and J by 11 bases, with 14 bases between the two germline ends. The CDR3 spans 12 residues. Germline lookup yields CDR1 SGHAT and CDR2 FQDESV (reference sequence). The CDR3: CASSWDGRMAFF. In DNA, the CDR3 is TGTGCCAGCAGCTGGGACGGGAGAATGGCTTTCTTT.

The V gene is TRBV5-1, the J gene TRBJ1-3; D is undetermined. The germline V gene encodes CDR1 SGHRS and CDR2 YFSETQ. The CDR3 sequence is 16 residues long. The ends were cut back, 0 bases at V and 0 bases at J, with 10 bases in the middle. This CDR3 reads CASSLAGVISGNTIYF. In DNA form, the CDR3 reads TGCGCCAGCAGCTTGGCAGGTGTGATCTCTGGAAACACCATATATTTT.